This TCR beta chain came from a study of regulatory T cells in long-lasting Graves disease. Overall study findings and caveats: It was peripheral blood alone, not thyroid tissue, that was studied. TRBV28, TRBJ1-2 and TRBJ2-5 emerged as the favored segments in persistent disease.

The ends were cut back, 1 base at V and 2 bases at J, with 16 bases in the middle. Germline values: CDR1 SGDLS, CDR2 YYNGEE. This CDR3 has 17 residues. In regard to this clonotype: Its specificity is not known.

Construction of the TCR beta libraries employed iRepertoire HTBI primers in conjunction with Arm-PCR of CDR3 regions. Each CDR3 protein gets one entry after TCRdb re-called the multiplex PCR reads with MiXCR. Of 680,000 or so distinct CDR3 sequences in the sample, around 15% were seen once. Time point in this sample: newly diagnosed GD, antithyroid drugs for less than 3 months. After RNA was extracted from PBMCs, the TCR library was made from it. The data were also submitted as part of a second study, on T cells in Graves' hyperthyroidism and ophthalmopathy. Turning to that study: A set of HTBI primers served as the primers for a first-round RT-PCR of the TCR CDR3. Using 13 V-J features, a model discriminated ophthalmopathy from stable hyperthyroidism.

The source of this sequence is a woman aged 25-40 years with Graves disease. The chain uses TRBV9 and TRBJ2-1; D may be TRBD1 (5 bases). The sequences come from peripheral blood mononuclear cells (PBMCs), collected at new diagnosis, from a patient treated with antithyroid drugs. DNA for the CDR3: TGTGCCAGCAGCGTATCGGACAACCGGCTACCCTACAATGAGCAGTTCTTC. Translated: CASSVSDNRLPYNEQFF.